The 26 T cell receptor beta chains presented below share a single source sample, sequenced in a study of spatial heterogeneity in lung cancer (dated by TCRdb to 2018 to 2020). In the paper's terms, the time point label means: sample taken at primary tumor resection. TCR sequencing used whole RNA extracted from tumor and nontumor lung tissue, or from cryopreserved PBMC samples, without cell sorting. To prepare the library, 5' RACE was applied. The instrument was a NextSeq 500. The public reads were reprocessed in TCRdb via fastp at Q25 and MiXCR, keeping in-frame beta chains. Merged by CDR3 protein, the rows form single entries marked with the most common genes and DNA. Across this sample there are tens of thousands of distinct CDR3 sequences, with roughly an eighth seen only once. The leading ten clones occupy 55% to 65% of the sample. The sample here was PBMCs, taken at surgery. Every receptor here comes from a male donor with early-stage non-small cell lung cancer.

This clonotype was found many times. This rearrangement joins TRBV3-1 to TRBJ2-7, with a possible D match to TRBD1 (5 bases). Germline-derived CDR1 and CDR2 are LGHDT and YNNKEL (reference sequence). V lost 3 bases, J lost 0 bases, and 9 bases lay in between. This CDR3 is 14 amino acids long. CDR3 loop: CASSQQGRSYEQYF. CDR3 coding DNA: TGTGCCAGCAGCCAGCAGGGCCGCTCCTACGAGCAGTACTTC.

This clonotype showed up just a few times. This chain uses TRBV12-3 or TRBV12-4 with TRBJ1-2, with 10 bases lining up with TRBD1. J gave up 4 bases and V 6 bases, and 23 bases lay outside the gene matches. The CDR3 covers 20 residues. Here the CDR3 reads CASRTPPGQGLPFSFYGYTF. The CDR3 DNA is TGTGCCAGCAGAACCCCGCCGGGACAGGGGCTGCCTTTTTCCTTCTATGGCTACACCTTC.

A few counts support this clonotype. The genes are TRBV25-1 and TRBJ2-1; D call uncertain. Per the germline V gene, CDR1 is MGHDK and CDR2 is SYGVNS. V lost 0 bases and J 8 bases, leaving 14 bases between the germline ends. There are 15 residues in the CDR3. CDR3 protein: CASSEYVRSPDEQFF. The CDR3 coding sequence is TGTGCCAGCAGTGAATATGTCCGGAGTCCCGATGAGCAGTTCTTC.

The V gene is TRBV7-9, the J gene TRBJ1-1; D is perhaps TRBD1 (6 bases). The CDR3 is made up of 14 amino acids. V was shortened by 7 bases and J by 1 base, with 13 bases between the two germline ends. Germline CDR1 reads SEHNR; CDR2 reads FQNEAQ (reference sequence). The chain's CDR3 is CASKPGQPNTEAFF. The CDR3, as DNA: TGTGCCAGCAAGCCGGGACAACCGAACACTGAAGCTTTCTTT.

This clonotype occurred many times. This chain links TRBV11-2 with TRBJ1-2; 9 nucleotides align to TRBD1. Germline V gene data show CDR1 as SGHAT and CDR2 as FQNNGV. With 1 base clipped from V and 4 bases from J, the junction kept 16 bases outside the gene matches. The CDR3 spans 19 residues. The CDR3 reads CASSLGRGGQGPGSYGYTF. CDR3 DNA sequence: TGTGCCAGCAGCTTAGGACGGGGCGGACAGGGGCCCGGGAGCTATGGCTACACCTTC.

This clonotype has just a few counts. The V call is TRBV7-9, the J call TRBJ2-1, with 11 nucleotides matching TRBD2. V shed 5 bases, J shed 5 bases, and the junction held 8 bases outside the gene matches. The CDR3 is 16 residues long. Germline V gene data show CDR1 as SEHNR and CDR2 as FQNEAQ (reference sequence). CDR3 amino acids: CASSRSGTSGHNEQFF. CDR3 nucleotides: TGTGCCAGCAGCCGATCGGGGACTAGCGGTCACAATGAGCAGTTCTTC.

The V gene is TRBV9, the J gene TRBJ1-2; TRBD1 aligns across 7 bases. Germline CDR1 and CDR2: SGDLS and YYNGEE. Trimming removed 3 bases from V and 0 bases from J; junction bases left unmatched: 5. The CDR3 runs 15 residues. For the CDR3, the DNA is TGTGCCAGCAGCGCCGGGACAGACCCTAACTATGGCTACACCTTC. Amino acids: CASSAGTDPNYGYTF.

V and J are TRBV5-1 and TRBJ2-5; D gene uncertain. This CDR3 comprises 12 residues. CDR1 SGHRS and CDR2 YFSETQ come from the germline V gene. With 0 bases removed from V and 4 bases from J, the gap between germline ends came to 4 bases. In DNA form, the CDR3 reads TGCGCCAGCAGCTTGGACGGAGAGACCCAGTACTTC. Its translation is CASSLDGETQYF.

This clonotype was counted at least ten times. The CDR3 here is CSVERRANTGELFF. CDR3 bases: TGCAGCGTTGAACGGCGGGCGAACACCGGGGAGCTGTTTTTT. The chain uses TRBV29-1 and TRBJ2-2, with a tentative D call TRBD2 (5 bases). The V end was cut by 2 bases, the J end by 0 bases, with 7 bases between. This CDR3 has 14 amino acids. The germline CDR1 and CDR2 sequences are SQVTM and ANQGSEA.

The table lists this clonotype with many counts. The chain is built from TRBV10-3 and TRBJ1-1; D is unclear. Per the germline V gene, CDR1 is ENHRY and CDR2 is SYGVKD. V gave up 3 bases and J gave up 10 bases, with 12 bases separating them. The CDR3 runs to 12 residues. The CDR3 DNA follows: TGTGCCATCAGTGAAGACGATCGGGGAGCTTTCTTT. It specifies CAISEDDRGAFF.

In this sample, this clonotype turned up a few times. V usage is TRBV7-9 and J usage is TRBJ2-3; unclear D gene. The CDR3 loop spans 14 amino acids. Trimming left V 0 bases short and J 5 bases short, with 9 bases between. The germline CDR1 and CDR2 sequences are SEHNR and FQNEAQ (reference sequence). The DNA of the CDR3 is TGTGCCAGCAGCTTAGCAGGACGCGGAGATACGCAGTATTTT. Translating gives CASSLAGRGDTQYF.

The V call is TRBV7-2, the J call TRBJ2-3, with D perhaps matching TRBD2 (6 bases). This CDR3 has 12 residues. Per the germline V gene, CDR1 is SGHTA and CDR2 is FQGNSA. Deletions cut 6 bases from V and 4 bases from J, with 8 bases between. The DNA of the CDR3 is TGTGCCAGCAGGACTAGTGCAGATACGCAGTATTTT. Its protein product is CASRTSADTQYF.

This chain's CDR3 is CASTTQRGPYEQYF. The CDR3 DNA reads as TGTGCCAGCACCACCCAACGGGGGCCCTACGAGCAGTACTTC. The V call is TRBV2, the J call TRBJ2-7, with D perhaps given as TRBD1 or TRBD2 (6 bases each). The CDR3 spans 14 residues. Looked up from germline, CDR1 is SNHLY and CDR2 is FYNNEI. The V and J ends lost 7 bases and 2 bases respectively, with 15 bases between them.

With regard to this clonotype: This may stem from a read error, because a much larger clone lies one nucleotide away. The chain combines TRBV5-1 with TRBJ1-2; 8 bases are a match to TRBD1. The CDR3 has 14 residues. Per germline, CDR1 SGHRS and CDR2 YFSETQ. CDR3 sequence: CASRLGQANYGYTF. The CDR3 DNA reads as TGCGCCAGCAGATTGGGACAGGCGAACTATGGCTACACCTTC.

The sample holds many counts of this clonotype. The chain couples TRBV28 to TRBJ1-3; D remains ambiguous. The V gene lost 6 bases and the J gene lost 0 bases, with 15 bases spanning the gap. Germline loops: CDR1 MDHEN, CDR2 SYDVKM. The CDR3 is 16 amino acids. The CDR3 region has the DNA TGTGCCAGCAGCCTCATTGCGATCCACTCTGGAAACACCATATATTTT. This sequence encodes CASSLIAIHSGNTIYF. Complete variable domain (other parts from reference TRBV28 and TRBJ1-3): DVKVTQSSRYLVKRTGEKVFLECVQDMDHENMFWYRQDPGLGLRLIYFSYDVKMKEKGDIPEGYSVSREKKERFSLILESASTNQTSMYLCASSLIAIHSGNTIYFGEGSWLTVV.

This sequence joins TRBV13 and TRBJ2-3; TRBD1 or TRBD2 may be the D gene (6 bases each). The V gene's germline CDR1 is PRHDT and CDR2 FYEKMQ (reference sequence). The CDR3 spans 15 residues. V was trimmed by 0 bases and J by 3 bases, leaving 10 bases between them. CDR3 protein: CASSLGSGATDTQYF. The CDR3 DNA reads TGTGCCAGCAGCTTAGGTTCGGGGGCAACAGATACGCAGTATTTT.

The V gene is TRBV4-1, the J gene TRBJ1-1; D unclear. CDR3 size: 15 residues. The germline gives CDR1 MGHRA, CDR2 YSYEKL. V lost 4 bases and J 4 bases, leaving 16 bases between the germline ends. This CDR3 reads CASSRGRGVGTEAFF. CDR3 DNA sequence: TGCGCCAGCAGCCGGGGTCGGGGTGTCGGCACTGAAGCTTTCTTT.

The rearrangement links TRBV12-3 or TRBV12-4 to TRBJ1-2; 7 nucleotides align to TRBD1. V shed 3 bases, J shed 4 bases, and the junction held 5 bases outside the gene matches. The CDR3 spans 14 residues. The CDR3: CASSFNRGGYGYTF. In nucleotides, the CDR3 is TGTGCCAGCAGTTTTAACAGGGGAGGCTATGGCTACACCTTC.

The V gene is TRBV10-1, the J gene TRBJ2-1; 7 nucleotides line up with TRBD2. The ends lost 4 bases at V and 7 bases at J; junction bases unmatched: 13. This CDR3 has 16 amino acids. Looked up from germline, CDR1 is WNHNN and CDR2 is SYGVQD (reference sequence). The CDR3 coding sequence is TGCGCCAGCAGTGGGCCCGTAGAGACTAGCCTAAATGAGCAGTTCTTC. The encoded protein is CASSGPVETSLNEQFF.

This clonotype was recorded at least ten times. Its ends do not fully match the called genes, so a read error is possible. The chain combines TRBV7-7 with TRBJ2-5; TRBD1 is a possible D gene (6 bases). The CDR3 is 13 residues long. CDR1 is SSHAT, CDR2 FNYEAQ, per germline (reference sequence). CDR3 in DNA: TGTGCTAGCAGCAGGGGCCTTCAGGAGACCCAGTACTTC. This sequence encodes CASSRGLQETQYF.

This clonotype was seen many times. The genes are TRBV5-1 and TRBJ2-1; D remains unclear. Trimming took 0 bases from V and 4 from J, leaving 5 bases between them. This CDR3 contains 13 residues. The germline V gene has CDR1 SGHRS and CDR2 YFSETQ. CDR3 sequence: CASSLDGYNEQFF. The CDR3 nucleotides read TGCGCCAGCAGCTTGGACGGGTACAATGAGCAGTTCTTC.

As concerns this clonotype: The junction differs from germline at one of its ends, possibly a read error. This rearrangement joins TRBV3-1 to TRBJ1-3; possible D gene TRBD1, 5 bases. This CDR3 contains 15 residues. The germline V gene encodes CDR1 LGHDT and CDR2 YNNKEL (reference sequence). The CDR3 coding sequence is TGTGTCAGCAGCCAAGCCAGGGCCTCTGGAAACACCATATATTTT. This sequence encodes CVSSQARASGNTIYF.

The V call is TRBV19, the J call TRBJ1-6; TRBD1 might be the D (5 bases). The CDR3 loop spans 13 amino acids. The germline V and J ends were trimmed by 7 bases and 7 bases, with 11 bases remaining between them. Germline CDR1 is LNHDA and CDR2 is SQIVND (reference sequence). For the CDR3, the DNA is TGTGCCAGTAACTCAGGGAGGAATTCACCCCTCCACTTT. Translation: CASNSGRNSPLHF. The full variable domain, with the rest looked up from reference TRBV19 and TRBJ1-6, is DGGITQSPKYLFRKEGQNVTLSCEQNLNHDAMYWYRQDPGQGLRLIYYSQIVNDFQKGDIAEGYSVSREKKESFPLTVTSAQKNPTAFYLCASNSGRNSPLHFGNGTRLTVT.

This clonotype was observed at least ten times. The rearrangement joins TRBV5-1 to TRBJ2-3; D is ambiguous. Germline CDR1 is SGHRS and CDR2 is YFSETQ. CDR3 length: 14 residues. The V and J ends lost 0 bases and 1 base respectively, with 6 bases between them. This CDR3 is CASSLDSRTDTQYF. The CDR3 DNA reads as TGCGCCAGCAGCTTGGACAGCCGCACAGATACGCAGTATTTT.

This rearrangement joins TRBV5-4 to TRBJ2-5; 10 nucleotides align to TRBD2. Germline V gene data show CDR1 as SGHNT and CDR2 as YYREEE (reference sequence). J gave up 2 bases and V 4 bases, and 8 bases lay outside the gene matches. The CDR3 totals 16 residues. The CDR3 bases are TGTGCCAGCAGCCCGGGAGGTAGCGGGGGGCAAGAGACCCAGTACTTC. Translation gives CASSPGGSGGQETQYF.

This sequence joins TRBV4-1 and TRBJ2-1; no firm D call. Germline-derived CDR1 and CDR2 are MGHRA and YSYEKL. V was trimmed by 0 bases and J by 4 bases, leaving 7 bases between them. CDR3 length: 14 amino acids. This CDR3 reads CASSQEPNYNEQFF. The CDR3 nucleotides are TGCGCCAGCAGCCAAGAGCCCAATTACAATGAGCAGTTCTTC.